Below, 9 T cell receptor beta chains from the same sample are listed, as sequenced in a study of tumour-infiltrating T cells in Burkitt lymphoma. Generated by immunoSEQ multiplex PCR, the TCRdb table keeps only in-frame clones and is missing some. The sample yields some 6,500 clones, roughly a tenth seen once. Material for sequencing was tumor tissue. These receptor sequences come from a human donor with diffuse large B-cell lymphoma.

This clone was seen a few times. This chain connects TRBV6-5 to TRBJ2-3; 14 bases are shared with TRBD2. The germline gives CDR1 MNHEY, CDR2 SVGAGI. The CDR3 runs 15 residues. The V segment lost 8 bases and the J segment 3 bases; nucleotides outside the gene matches: 4. The CDR3 region is CASGTSGGWTDTQYF. The CDR3 DNA reads TGTGCCAGCGGGACTAGCGGGGGATGGACAGATACGCAGTATTTT.

The rearrangement links TRBV5-6 to TRBJ2-1; 8 bases are a match to TRBD1. V shed 4 bases, J shed 9 bases, and the junction held 12 bases outside the gene matches. Germline V CDR1 and CDR2: SGHDT, YYEEEE. This CDR3 has 15 amino acids. CDR3: CASSPGDRITGEQFF. As DNA, the CDR3 is TGTGCCAGCAGCCCGGGGGACAGGATAACGGGTGAGCAGTTCTTC.

The chain is built from TRBV5-1 and TRBJ2-2; D perhaps matches TRBD2 (6 bases). CDR3 length equals 14 residues. V gave up 0 bases and J gave up 7 bases, with 10 bases separating them. Germline values: CDR1 SGHRS, CDR2 YFSETQ. This CDR3 is CASSLVGEDGELFF. In DNA, the CDR3 is TGCGCCAGCAGCTTGGTGGGGGAGGACGGGGAGCTGTTTTTT.

This clone has only a few counts. The CDR3 coding sequence is TGTGCCAGCAGTTTATCTCCCGGGATAAGCAATCAGCCCCAGCATTTT. Encoded protein: CASSLSPGISNQPQHF. The chain employs TRBV27 and TRBJ1-5; D is ambiguous. The CDR3 has 16 residues. CDR1 MNHEY and CDR2 SMNVEV come from the germline V gene (reference sequence). V was clipped by 0 bases and J by 1 base, with 10 bases between them.

This clone was counted between two and nine times. J is TRBJ2-3 and V is TRBV7-9; D not certain. Germline-derived CDR1 and CDR2 are SEHNR and FQNEAQ (reference sequence). The CDR3 is made up of 11 amino acids. V lost 2 bases, J lost 3 bases, and 0 bases lay in between. In nucleotides, the CDR3 is TGTGCCAGCAGCTTAACAGATACGCAGTATTTT. It is translated as CASSLTDTQYF.

This clone was counted between two and nine times. V and J are TRBV6-5 and TRBJ1-4, with D possibly being TRBD1 (6 bases). V was pared by 8 bases and J by 8 bases, with 18 bases between. Germline CDR1 reads MNHEY; CDR2 reads SVGAGI. The CDR3 runs to 14 residues. This chain's CDR3 is CASAVAQGWEKLFF. CDR3 nucleotide sequence: TGTGCCAGCGCCGTCGCTCAGGGGTGGGAAAAACTGTTTTTT.

The J gene is TRBJ1-2, the V gene TRBV28; perhaps TRBD1 as D (5 bases). This CDR3 has 14 amino acids. The germline V gene encodes CDR1 MDHEN and CDR2 SYDVKM. V was pared by 3 bases and J by 8 bases, with 16 bases between. The CDR3 bases are TGTGCCAGCAGTTTGGGCAGGGAGGTGTGGGGCTACACCTTC. Translating it yields CASSLGREVWGYTF.

This clone occurred a few times. The chain links TRBV6-1 to TRBJ1-1; the match to TRBD1 covers 7 bases. Germline-derived CDR1 and CDR2 are MNHNS and SASEGT. There are 15 residues in the CDR3. V was pared by 4 bases and J by 0 bases, with 5 bases of the junction left unmatched. The CDR3 loop reads CASSAGTDMNTEAFF. DNA of the CDR3: TGTGCCAGCAGTGCCGGGACAGACATGAACACTGAAGCTTTCTTT.

A few counts support this clone. The chain combines TRBV19 with TRBJ1-5, with a weak D call TRBD1 (5 bases). The CDR3 has 13 amino acids. V dropped 9 bases and J dropped 4 bases, with 13 bases sitting between them. The germline V gene has CDR1 LNHDA and CDR2 SQIVND (reference sequence). CDR3 amino acids: CASRLQVNQPQHF. In DNA form, the CDR3 reads TGTGCCAGCCGCCTACAGGTTAATCAGCCCCAGCATTTT.